This T cell receptor (beta chain) comes out of a study of cytomegalovirus exposure and HLA in healthy donors. There are 17 residues in the CDR3. Looked up from germline, CDR1 is SEHNR and CDR2 is FQNEAQ (reference sequence). With 5 bases clipped from V and 6 bases from J, the junction kept 13 bases outside the gene matches. The study ran its PCR with 60 Vbeta and 13 Jbeta primers. Method: immunoSEQ multiplex PCR; TCRdb's copy keeps in-frame clones and lacks some. The data show 160,000 or so clones, about 79% seen once. The rearrangement uses TRBV7-9 and TRBJ2-5; TRBD2 matches at 12 bases. Specimen: PBMCs. The source is a man aged 50 or older in good health and CMV-seropositive. The CDR3 DNA is TGTGCCAGCAGCGACAAAAGACTAGCGGGGGCTATGAAGACCCAGTACTTC. Translated, it gives CASSDKRLAGAMKTQYF.